This T cell receptor (beta chain) was sequenced in a study of somatic mutations in cytotoxic T cells in rheumatoid arthritis. Points from the study as a whole: The clonality of CD8+ T cells was not significantly different between rheumatoid arthritis patients and age-matched healthy controls. Patients with a largest CD8+ clone exceeding 20% of CD8+ cells numbered 8 of 65.

Assay used: immunoSEQ multiplex PCR; TCRdb lists only in-frame clones, some missing. There are 12,000 or so clones in the sample; around four fifths occur only once, and over 12% lies in the top ten. Comment on this clone: Its antigen is currently unknown.

The CDR3 is 16 amino acids. CDR1 and CDR2 from the germline V gene are SGHVS and FQNEAQ. The germline V and J ends were trimmed by 5 bases and 8 bases, with 22 bases remaining between them. Once isolated by positive magnetic bead selection, the CD4+ and CD8+ cells had their purity checked by flow cytometry. V is TRBV7-8 and J is TRBJ2-1; D might be TRBD1 (5 bases). The clonotype originates from a woman in her fifties or sixties in good health. The specimen sequenced was CD8+ T cells sorted from blood. CDR3: CASSRQGQGPLDEQFF. In DNA, the CDR3 is TGTGCCAGCAGCCGCCAGGGCCAAGGCCCCCTGGATGAGCAGTTCTTC.